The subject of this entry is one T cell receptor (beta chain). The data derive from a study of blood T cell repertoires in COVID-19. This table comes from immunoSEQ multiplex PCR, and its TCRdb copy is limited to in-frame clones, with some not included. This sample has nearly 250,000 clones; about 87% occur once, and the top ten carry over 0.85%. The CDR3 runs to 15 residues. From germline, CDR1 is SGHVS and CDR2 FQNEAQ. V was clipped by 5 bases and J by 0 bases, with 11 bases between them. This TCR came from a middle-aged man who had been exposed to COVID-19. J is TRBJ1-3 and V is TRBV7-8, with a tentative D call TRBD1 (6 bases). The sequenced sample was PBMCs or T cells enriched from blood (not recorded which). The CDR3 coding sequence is TGTGCCAGCAGCAGCAGGGGCCCCTCTGGAAACACCATATATTTT. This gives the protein CASSSRGPSGNTIYF.